The sequence of this TCR beta chain was determined in a study of control samples from healthy donors and cancer patients. The V gene lost 6 bases and the J gene lost 2 bases, with 12 bases spanning the gap. The V gene's germline CDR1 is ENHRY and CDR2 SYGVKD. This CDR3 contains 14 residues. Only in-frame clones appear in the TCRdb table, and some are missing; sequencing was by immunoSEQ multiplex PCR. The table includes tens of thousands of clones, more than 75% detected once. The chain links TRBV10-3 to TRBJ2-3; D is unclear. The specimen sequenced was blood. The sequence came from a man aged 50-59 years in good health. The CDR3 loop reads CAIRGGSSTDTQYF. CDR3 sequence (DNA): TGTGCCATCAGAGGTGGCAGCTCCACAGATACGCAGTATTTT.